This T cell receptor (beta chain) was recovered during a study of blood T cell repertoires in COVID-19. At the level of the study: The United States, Italy and Spain were the sources of the acute and convalescent COVID-19 samples.

Source study methods: Amplifying reference gene primers gave estimates of nucleated cell counts. Only in-frame clones appear in the TCRdb table, and some are missing; sequencing was by immunoSEQ multiplex PCR. V, J and clone size reflect that table, while D and trimming were determined from the DNA. This sample has around 300,000 clones; around 91% occur once, and the top ten carry 1.5% to 2%. The CDR3 contains 17 residues. The germline gives CDR1 SEHNR, CDR2 FQNEAQ (reference sequence). V trimming: 5 bases; J trimming: 13 bases; junction bases outside the gene matches: 22. The TCR was taken from a young woman with acute COVID-19. Sequencing was carried out using PBMCs or T cells enriched from blood (not recorded which). The J gene is TRBJ2-1, the V gene TRBV7-9; TRBD2 matches at 8 bases. The CDR3 protein is CASSPNAGTRSIRSQFF. CDR3 DNA sequence: TGTGCCAGCAGCCCTAACGCCGGGACTAGGTCGATACGGAGCCAGTTCTTC. The full variable domain, with the rest looked up from reference TRBV7-9 and TRBJ2-1, is DTGVSQNPRHKITKRGQNVTFRCDPISEHNRLYWYRQTLGQGPEFLTYFQNEAQLEKSRLLSDRFSAERPKGSFSTLEIQRTEQGDSAMYLCASSPNAGTRSIRSQFFGPGTRLTVL.